The clone carrying this TCR beta chain was recorded a few times. The target antigen is unknown. The data are from a study of identical twins. A template switching step contributed a universal primer site, while unique molecular identifiers were present in the cDNA. TCRdb re-analysed the 5' RACE reads in MiXCR, keeping a single row per CDR3 protein. The sample consists of about 660,000 distinct CDR3 sequences, about 9.4% of them appearing once. Findings of the study overall: Those out-of-frame alpha sequences shared by twins showed an excess of low generation probability.

The CDR3 totals 15 residues. CDR1 is LNHDA and CDR2 is SQIVND in the germline V gene (reference sequence). Trimming pared 5 bases from V and 2 bases from J, leaving 15 bases between. In addition, the sample was reused for a study of yellow fever vaccine responses in identical twins.

The sequencing input was PBMCs. The J gene is TRBJ2-5, the V gene TRBV19; D is undetermined. The receptor was derived from a woman aged 18-29 years in good health. This chain's CDR3 is CASSPQTRKQETQYF. As DNA, the CDR3 is TGTGCCAGTAGTCCACAGACCCGTAAACAAGAGACCCAGTACTTC.